Below are 26 T cell receptor beta chains sequenced from a single sample in a study of blood T cell repertoires in COVID-19. Data came from immunoSEQ multiplex PCR; TCRdb stores just in-frame clones and leaves some out. The sample lists about 140,000 clones, under 85% occurring once. The sample consisted of PBMCs or T cells enriched from blood (not recorded which). The receptors stem from a woman between 18 and 30 years old who had been exposed to COVID-19.

The chain recombines TRBV19 with TRBJ2-3; weak D call: TRBD1 (5 bases). V gave up 6 bases and J gave up 6 bases, with 22 bases separating them. The CDR3 sequence is 16 residues long. Germline V gives CDR1 LNHDA, CDR2 SQIVND (reference sequence). The CDR3 DNA reads as TGTGCCAGTAGCTCGACACCTCAGGGTTTAATTGATACGCAGTATTTT. This sequence encodes CASSSTPQGLIDTQYF.

V gene TRBV21-1 combines with J gene TRBJ1-4; the tabulated D call, TRBD1, remains unverified against the DNA. TRBV21-1 is reported as a pseudogene. The CDR3 has 15 residues. The CDR3 reads CASNGLQGAGEKLFF. CDR3 nucleotides: TGTGCCAGCAACGGGCTTCAGGGGGCAGGTGAAAAACTGTTTTTT.

This clone was observed many times. V and J are TRBV10-2 and TRBJ1-1, with no clear D. This CDR3 has 12 amino acids. V was pared by 8 bases and J by 1 base, with 8 bases between. CDR1 and CDR2 from the germline V gene are WSHSY and SAAADI. CDR3 residues: CASREGNTEAFF. DNA of the CDR3: TGCGCCAGCCGGGAGGGGAACACTGAAGCTTTCTTT.

The chain employs TRBV19 and TRBJ1-2, with 9 bases fitting TRBD1. Per germline, CDR1 LNHDA and CDR2 SQIVND (reference sequence). CDR3 length: 13 residues. The V gene end was trimmed by 8 bases and the J gene end by 3 bases; junction bases not matched to a gene: 4. CDR3 bases: TGTGCCAGTCGACAGGGGGGAGACTATGGCTACACCTTC. It yields the protein CASRQGGDYGYTF.

The chain combines TRBV11-2 with TRBJ2-1; TRBD1 aligns across 8 bases. The CDR3 is 15 amino acids. Germline CDR1 reads SGHAT; CDR2 reads FQNNGV. Trimming cost V 3 bases and J 8 bases; bases outside gene matches: 9. CDR3 in amino acids: CASSLGRQGWDEQFF. The CDR3 DNA reads TGTGCCAGCAGCTTGGGGAGACAGGGGTGGGATGAGCAGTTCTTC.

The chain recombines TRBV5-1 with TRBJ1-1, with no clear D. The CDR3 consists of 13 residues. V was cut by 4 bases and J by 1 base, with 8 bases left in between. Germline V gene lookup returns CDR1 SGHRS and CDR2 YFSETQ. The CDR3 DNA is TGCGCCAGCAGCCTGGGGAGGAACACTGAAGCTTTCTTT. As protein: CASSLGRNTEAFF. The full variable domain, with the rest looked up from reference TRBV5-1 and TRBJ1-1, is KAGVTQTPRYLIKTRGQQVTLSCSPISGHRSVSWYQQTPGQGLQFLFEYFSETQRNKGNFPGRFSGRQFSNSRSEMNVSTLELGDSALYLCASSLGRNTEAFFGQGTRLTVV.

The chain combines TRBV28 with TRBJ2-7; 8 nucleotides agree with TRBD1. The CDR3 covers 14 residues. Looked up from germline, CDR1 is MDHEN and CDR2 is SYDVKM. V was clipped by 10 bases and J by 0 bases; unmatched bases: 8. Here the CDR3 reads CAIKAGGSSYEQYF. DNA for the CDR3: TGTGCCATTAAAGCAGGGGGCTCCTCCTACGAGCAGTACTTC.

The chain couples TRBV11-2 to TRBJ1-4; D not certain. Germline CDR1 reads SGHAT; CDR2 reads FQNNGV. The CDR3 loop spans 11 amino acids. Trimming removed 3 bases at V and 8 bases at J, with 4 bases between. CDR3 in DNA: TGTGCCAGCAGCTTCGGGGAAAAACTGTTTTTT. Translation: CASSFGEKLFF.

V is TRBV5-5 and J is TRBJ1-5; D not resolved. The V and J ends lost 4 bases and 0 bases respectively, with 8 bases between them. Germline-derived CDR1 and CDR2 are SGHKS and YYEKEE (reference sequence). The CDR3 has 14 residues. CDR3 residues: CASSLGTSNQPQHF. DNA for the CDR3: TGTGCCAGCAGCCTAGGTACTAGCAATCAGCCCCAGCATTTT.

This clone has only one observation. This chain links TRBV7-2 with TRBJ1-5; D is possibly TRBD1 (5 bases). This CDR3 is built from 14 residues. Germline CDR1 and CDR2: SGHTA and FQGNSA. V lost 2 bases, J lost 7 bases, and 12 bases lay in between. The CDR3 sequence: CASSLSAGRQPQHF. The CDR3 nucleotides are TGTGCCAGCAGCTTATCGGCAGGGCGCCAGCCCCAGCATTTT.

The genes are TRBV5-1 and TRBJ2-7; D gene unclear. This CDR3 contains 17 residues. Germline V CDR1 and CDR2: SGHRS, YFSETQ. V was pared by 0 bases and J by 5 bases, with 21 bases between. The CDR3 loop reads CASSLVGKEVFFHEQYF. CDR3 nucleotides: TGCGCCAGCAGCTTGGTGGGTAAAGAGGTGTTCTTCCACGAGCAGTACTTC.

This clone was picked up one time. The rearrangement links TRBV10-3 to TRBJ1-2; no definite D call. Germline lookup yields CDR1 ENHRY and CDR2 SYGVKD. The CDR3 consists of 15 residues. Trimming took 3 bases from V and 1 from J, leaving 12 bases between them. The CDR3: CAISDSTARNYGYTF. The DNA for the CDR3 is TGTGCCATCAGTGACTCTACAGCCCGTAACTATGGCTACACCTTC.

The genes are TRBV2 and TRBJ2-7; D perhaps matches TRBD1 (6 bases). The CDR3 is 12 amino acids. Trimming cost V 8 bases and J 4 bases, with 12 bases left between them. The germline CDR1 and CDR2 sequences are SNHLY and FYNNEI. CDR3 loop: CASGWDNYEQYF. Here the CDR3 DNA reads TGTGCCAGCGGCTGGGACAATTACGAGCAGTACTTC.

This chain links TRBV4-1 with TRBJ1-4; no clear D. The CDR3 sequence is 12 residues long. V was pared by 1 base and J by 6 bases, with 3 bases between. Germline V gives CDR1 MGHRA, CDR2 YSYEKL. The CDR3 here is CASSQVYEKLFF. CDR3 nucleotides: TGCGCCAGCAGCCAAGTCTATGAAAAACTGTTTTTT.

In this sample, this clone turned up once. V usage is TRBV28 and J usage is TRBJ2-2, with TRBD2 matching 7 bases. The junction had 10 bases not matched to a gene; V was cut back by 3 bases and J by 6 bases. Germline lookup yields CDR1 MDHEN and CDR2 SYDVKM. This CDR3 contains 16 residues. This chain's CDR3 is CASSFSSTSDAGELFF. The CDR3 bases are TGTGCCAGCAGTTTCAGTAGCACTAGCGATGCCGGGGAGCTGTTTTTT.

The chain employs TRBV5-6 and TRBJ2-6; TRBD1 matches at 7 bases. With V trimmed by 0 bases and J by 0 bases, 3 bases remained unmatched. The CDR3 consists of 17 residues. Germline V gene sequence: CDR1 SGHDT, CDR2 YYEEEE. CDR3 region: CASSLVGDSSGANVLTF. The CDR3 DNA follows: TGTGCCAGCAGCTTGGTGGGGGACAGCTCTGGGGCCAACGTCCTGACTTTC. Supplemented by reference TRBV5-6 and TRBJ2-6, the full variable domain reads DAGVTQSPTHLIKTRGQQVTLRCSPKSGHDTVSWYQQALGQGPQFIFQYYEEEERQRGNFPDRFSGHQFPNYSSELNVNALLLGDSALYLCASSLVGDSSGANVLTFGAGSRLTVL.

The chain joins TRBV19 to TRBJ2-1; 9 positions match TRBD2. Trimming cost V 3 bases and J 2 bases; bases outside gene matches: 2. In germline, CDR1 is LNHDA, CDR2 SQIVND (reference sequence). CDR3 size: 15 residues. The CDR3 is CASSIGGGAYNEQFF. CDR3 DNA sequence: TGTGCCAGTAGTATCGGCGGGGGGGCCTACAATGAGCAGTTCTTC.

The V gene is TRBV6-1, the J gene TRBJ2-1; 8 nucleotides align to TRBD2. The CDR3 runs to 15 residues. The V and J ends lost 2 bases and 4 bases, in that order; junction bases with no gene match: 4. Germline CDR1 MNHNS, CDR2 SASEGT. The CDR3 sequence is CASSELAGGYNEQFF. CDR3 sequence (DNA): TGTGCCAGCAGTGAACTTGCGGGAGGTTACAATGAGCAGTTCTTC.

The rearrangement links TRBV28 to TRBJ1-1; D not certain. The CDR3 extends over 17 amino acids. The ends were cut back, 3 bases at V and 0 bases at J, with 17 bases in the middle. The germline gives CDR1 MDHEN, CDR2 SYDVKM. CDR3 residues: CASSLISGDDMNTEAFF. As DNA, the CDR3 is TGTGCCAGCAGTTTGATCTCAGGCGACGATATGAACACTGAAGCTTTCTTT.

Details on this clone: Other DNA variants within this sample encode the same CDR3. The chain recombines TRBV3-1 (or the pseudogene TRBV3-2) with TRBJ1-2; D is possibly TRBD1 (5 bases). The CDR3 loop spans 14 amino acids. The germline V and J ends were trimmed by 1 base and 1 base, with 7 bases remaining between them. Per the germline V gene, CDR1 is LGHDT and CDR2 is YNNKEL (reference sequence). CDR3 DNA sequence: TGTGCCAGCAGCCAAGGGGGGGTTAACTATGGCTACACCTTC. Translating gives CASSQGGVNYGYTF.

The genes are TRBV23-1 and TRBJ1-2; maybe TRBD1 (5 bases). TRBV23-1 is recorded as an ORF, its role being uncertain. The CDR3 is 18 residues long. Trimming removed 0 bases from V and 0 bases from J, with 17 bases in between. Here the CDR3 DNA reads TGCGCCAGCAGTCAATCTCAACGGGGGAGAAAAGCTAACTATGGCTACACCTTC. This translates into CASSQSQRGRKANYGYTF.

The genes are TRBV9 and TRBJ2-1; 7 nucleotides align to TRBD1. With V trimmed by 7 bases and J by 8 bases, 15 bases remained unmatched. Germline assignment: CDR1 SGDLS and CDR2 YYNGEE. There are 15 residues in the CDR3. This CDR3 reads CASEPGTVPLDEQFF. Written as DNA, the CDR3 is TGTGCCAGCGAACCGGGGACAGTCCCTCTGGATGAGCAGTTCTTC.

V is TRBV19 and J is TRBJ2-2, with D possibly matching TRBD2 (5 bases). This CDR3 region has 14 residues. V was shortened by 6 bases and J by 1 base, with 9 bases between the two germline ends. Germline CDR1 LNHDA, CDR2 SQIVND (reference sequence). DNA of the CDR3: TGTGCCAGTAGAAGAGAGGGGAACACCGGGGAGCTGTTTTTT. Translation: CASRREGNTGELFF.

This chain joins TRBV30 and TRBJ2-1; 8 bases line up with TRBD2. In germline, CDR1 is GTSNPN, CDR2 SVGIG (reference sequence). The V and J ends lost 3 bases and 3 bases, in that order; junction bases with no gene match: 10. There are 16 residues in the CDR3. CDR3 sequence: CAWSDHGRASYNEQFF. For the CDR3, the DNA is TGTGCCTGGAGCGACCACGGGAGGGCCAGCTACAATGAGCAGTTCTTC.

V gene TRBV3-1 (or the pseudogene TRBV3-2) combines with J gene TRBJ2-3, with 13 nucleotides matching TRBD2. The V segment lost 5 bases and the J segment 2 bases; nucleotides outside the gene matches: 4. CDR1 and CDR2 (germline): LGHDT, YNNKEL (reference sequence). CDR3 length: 16 residues. CDR3 bases: TGTGCCAGCAGCTTCGGACTAGCGGGGGCCACAGATACGCAGTATTTT. This translates into CASSFGLAGATDTQYF.

The chain combines TRBV28 with TRBJ1-4; a weak D match, TRBD1 (6 bases). The V gene's germline CDR1 is MDHEN and CDR2 SYDVKM. CDR3 size: 15 residues. V dropped 5 bases and J dropped 8 bases, with 18 bases sitting between them. The CDR3 here is CASSLAGGAREKLFF. Written as DNA, the CDR3 is TGTGCCAGCAGTCTCGCTGGGGGGGCGAGAGAAAAACTGTTTTTT. The variable domain in full, completed from reference TRBV28 and TRBJ1-4, reads DVKVTQSSRYLVKRTGEKVFLECVQDMDHENMFWYRQDPGLGLRLIYFSYDVKMKEKGDIPEGYSVSREKKERFSLILESASTNQTSMYLCASSLAGGAREKLFFGSGTQLSVL.